This TCR beta chain comes out of a study of patients and donors after allogeneic stem cell transplantation. The table lists this clonotype with a few counts. TCRdb re-analysed the RT-PCR reads in MiXCR, keeping a single row per CDR3 protein. The repertoire consists of 150,000 to 250,000 distinct CDR3 sequences, with around two fifths occurring once and the leading ten covering 33%. The length of the CDR3 is 18 residues. Germline V gene sequence: CDR1 LGHNA, CDR2 YSLEER. Trimming removed 2 bases from V and 6 bases from J, with 22 bases in between. The chain links TRBV4-3 to TRBJ2-2, with D possibly matching TRBD2 (7 bases). This TCR was sampled from a human donor who was either an allogeneic HSCT recipient or a stem cell or donor lymphocyte infusion donor (not recorded which). It is not recorded whose cells these are; they may come from a transplant donor. Material for sequencing was blood, either unsorted or a sorted T cell fraction (not recorded which). Here the CDR3 DNA reads TGCGCCAGCAGCCAACCCGAAGGCGGGGGCGTACACGCCGGGGAGCTGTTTTTT. Residues: CASSQPEGGGVHAGELFF.